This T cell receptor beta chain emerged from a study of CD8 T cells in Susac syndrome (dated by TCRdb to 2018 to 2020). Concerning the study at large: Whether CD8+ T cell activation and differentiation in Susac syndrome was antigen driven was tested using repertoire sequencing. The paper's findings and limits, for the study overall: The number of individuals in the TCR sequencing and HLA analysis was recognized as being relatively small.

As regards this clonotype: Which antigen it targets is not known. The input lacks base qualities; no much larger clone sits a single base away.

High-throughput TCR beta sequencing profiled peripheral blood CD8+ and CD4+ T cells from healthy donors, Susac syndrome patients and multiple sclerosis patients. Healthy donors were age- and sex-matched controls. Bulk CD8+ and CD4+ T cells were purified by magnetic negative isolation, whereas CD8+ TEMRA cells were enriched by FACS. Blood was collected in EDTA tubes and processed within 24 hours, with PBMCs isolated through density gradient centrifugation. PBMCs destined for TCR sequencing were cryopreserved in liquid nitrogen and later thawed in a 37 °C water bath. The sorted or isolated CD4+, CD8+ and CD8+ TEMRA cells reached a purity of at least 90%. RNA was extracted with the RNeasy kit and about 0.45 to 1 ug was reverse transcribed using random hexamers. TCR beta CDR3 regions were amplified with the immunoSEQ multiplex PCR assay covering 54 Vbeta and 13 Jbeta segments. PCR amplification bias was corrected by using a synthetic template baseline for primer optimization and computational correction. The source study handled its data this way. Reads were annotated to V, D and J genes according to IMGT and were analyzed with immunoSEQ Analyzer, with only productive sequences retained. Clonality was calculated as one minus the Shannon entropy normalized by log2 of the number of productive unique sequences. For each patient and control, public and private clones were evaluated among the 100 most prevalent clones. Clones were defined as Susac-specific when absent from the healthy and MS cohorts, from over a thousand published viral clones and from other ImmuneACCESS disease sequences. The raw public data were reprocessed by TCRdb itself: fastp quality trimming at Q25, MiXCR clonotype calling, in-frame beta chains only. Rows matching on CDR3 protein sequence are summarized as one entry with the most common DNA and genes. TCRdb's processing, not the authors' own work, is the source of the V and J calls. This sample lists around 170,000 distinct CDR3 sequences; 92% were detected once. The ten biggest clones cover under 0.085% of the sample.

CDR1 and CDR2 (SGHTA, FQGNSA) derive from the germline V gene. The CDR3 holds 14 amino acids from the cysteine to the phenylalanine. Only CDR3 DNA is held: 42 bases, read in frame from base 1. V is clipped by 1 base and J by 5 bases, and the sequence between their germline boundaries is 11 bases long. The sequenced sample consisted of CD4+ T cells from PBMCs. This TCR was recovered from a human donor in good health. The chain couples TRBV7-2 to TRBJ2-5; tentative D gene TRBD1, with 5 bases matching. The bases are TGTGCCAGCAGCTTAGTAGCAGGGATTGAGACCCAGTACTTC. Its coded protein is CASSLVAGIETQYF.